Listed here are 30 T cell receptor beta chains from one sample, sequenced in a study of blood T cell repertoires in COVID-19. Assay: immunoSEQ multiplex PCR; the TCRdb copy retains only in-frame clones and omits some. The sample has more than 150,000 clones, around nine tenths seen once. Specimen: peripheral blood. These receptors all come from a man aged 70 or older with active or convalescent COVID-19.

The V call is TRBV28, the J call TRBJ2-7; a possible D gene is TRBD1 (6 bases). The CDR3 sequence is 16 residues long. Trimming removed 2 bases from V and 0 bases from J, with 14 bases in between. Germline V CDR1 and CDR2: MDHEN, SYDVKM. CDR3 DNA: TGTGCCAGCAGTTTACCTAAGGACAGTAGCTCCTACGAGCAGTACTTC. This encodes CASSLPKDSSSYEQYF.

This chain uses TRBV30 with TRBJ1-2, with no clear D. CDR3 length equals 12 residues. Looked up from germline, CDR1 is GTSNPN and CDR2 is SVGIG (reference sequence). Deletions cut 6 bases from V and 4 bases from J, with 12 bases between. CDR3 sequence reads: CACSTQFYGYTF. CDR3 DNA: TGTGCCTGCTCAACACAATTCTATGGCTACACCTTC.

Details on this clone: The junction departs from germline at one end; a sequencing error may be responsible. This chain uses TRBV3-1 (or the pseudogene TRBV3-2) with TRBJ1-2; D is ambiguous. CDR1 is LGHDT and CDR2 is YNNKEL in the germline V gene (reference sequence). The CDR3 extends over 13 amino acids. CDR3 amino acids: CASSQGSNYGYTF. The DNA of the CDR3 is TGTGCCAGCAGCCAAGGGTCTAATTATGGCTACACCTTC.

CDR3 nucleotides: TGTGCCAGCAGTTTCCAGGACAGCCCAGATACGCAGTATTTT. Translating it yields CASSFQDSPDTQYF. The chain couples TRBV27 to TRBJ2-3, with D possibly matching TRBD1 (6 bases). V was cut by 3 bases and J by 4 bases, with 11 bases left in between. CDR1 is MNHEY, CDR2 SMNVEV, per germline (reference sequence). The CDR3 runs 14 residues.

CDR3 nucleotide sequence: TGTGCCAGCAGTCAGAGACAGGGTACGGATTCACCCCTCCACTTT. This gives the protein CASSQRQGTDSPLHF. The chain combines TRBV6-2 or TRBV6-3 with TRBJ1-6, with 7 bases fitting TRBD1. The CDR3 extends over 15 amino acids. Germline V CDR1 and CDR2: MNHEY, SVGEGT. V lost 5 bases and J lost 8; bases outside the gene matches: 9.

The rearrangement joins TRBV23-1 to TRBJ2-2; D is possibly TRBD2 (5 bases). TRBV23-1 counts as an open reading frame of uncertain function. Trimming cost V 4 bases and J 15 bases, with 24 bases left between them. This CDR3 spans 15 amino acids. The CDR3 sequence: CASSPCDLPRSGVFF. The CDR3, as DNA: TGCGCCAGCAGTCCTTGCGACCTCCCGCGGTCCGGGGTGTTTTTT.

The rearrangement uses TRBV4-1 and TRBJ2-7; possibly TRBD2 for D (5 bases). The CDR3 totals 13 residues. Trimming stripped 4 bases from V and 7 bases from J, with 14 bases between. Germline CDR1 is MGHRA and CDR2 is YSYEKL. CDR3 amino acids: CASSLIRTGEQYF. The DNA for the CDR3 is TGCGCCAGCAGCCTCATCAGGACGGGGGAGCAGTACTTC.

This rearrangement joins TRBV24-1 to TRBJ2-1; a possible D gene is TRBD2 (7 bases). The CDR3 loop spans 15 amino acids. CDR1 and CDR2 from the germline V gene are KGHDR and SFDVKD. With 7 bases removed from V and 4 bases from J, the gap between germline ends came to 16 bases. CDR3 amino acids: CATSPSGRGYNEQFF. CDR3 DNA: TGTGCCACCAGCCCTAGCGGAAGGGGGTACAATGAGCAGTTCTTC.

V gene TRBV5-8 combines with J gene TRBJ2-7; D is unclear. From germline, CDR1 is SGHTS and CDR2 YDEGEE. Deletions cut 7 bases from V and 2 bases from J, with 4 bases between. The CDR3 sequence is 10 residues long. In nucleotides, the CDR3 is TGTGCCAGCCAAACCTACGAGCAGTACTTC. It is translated as CASQTYEQYF.

This rearrangement joins TRBV21-1 to TRBJ2-7; no check of the table's D call, TRBD1, against the DNA was made. TRBV21-1 corresponds to a pseudogene. The CDR3 covers 14 residues. Written as DNA, the CDR3 is TGTGCCAGCAGCAAAGTTTCTAGGGGTCAGGAGCAGTACTTC. Encoded protein: CASSKVSRGQEQYF.

The J gene is TRBJ2-1, the V gene TRBV29-1; D gene ambiguous. Deletions cut 4 bases from V and 8 bases from J, with 9 bases between. The CDR3 totals 11 residues. Germline-derived CDR1 and CDR2 are SQVTM and ANQGSEA. The CDR3 loop reads CSVALGYEQFF. In DNA form, the CDR3 reads TGCAGCGTTGCTCTCGGGTATGAGCAGTTCTTC.

The V call is TRBV11-2, the J call TRBJ2-5; D not resolved. The V end was cut by 5 bases, the J end by 1 base, with 5 bases between. CDR3 length: 12 amino acids. Germline V gene sequence: CDR1 SGHAT, CDR2 FQNNGV. CDR3 sequence: CASSQLQETQYF. The CDR3 bases are TGTGCCAGCAGCCAACTCCAAGAGACCCAGTACTTC.

The chain uses TRBV29-1 and TRBJ2-1; 7 positions match TRBD2. The V gene end was trimmed by 7 bases and the J gene end by 9 bases; junction bases not matched to a gene: 18. The CDR3 is made up of 15 amino acids. From germline, CDR1 is SQVTM and CDR2 ANQGSEA. CDR3 sequence (DNA): TGCAGCGCCCGAAGGGCGGGAGATGAGTCCGGTGAGCAGTTCTTC. It translates to CSARRAGDESGEQFF.

V and J are TRBV27 and TRBJ1-6, with 8 bases identical to TRBD1. CDR3 length: 17 amino acids. Per germline, CDR1 MNHEY and CDR2 SMNVEV (reference sequence). The ends lost 1 base at V and 9 bases at J; junction bases unmatched: 11. CDR3: CASSLFIRQGASSPLHF. Here the CDR3 DNA reads TGTGCCAGCAGTTTATTTATAAGGCAGGGGGCAAGTTCACCCCTCCACTTT.

The rearrangement uses TRBV9 and TRBJ2-3, with 8 bases fitting TRBD2. This CDR3 is 19 amino acids long. The germline V gene encodes CDR1 SGDLS and CDR2 YYNGEE. Trimming took 2 bases from V and 0 from J; bases not matched to a gene: 14. CDR3: CASSVPGGSGMSSTDTQYF. The CDR3 DNA sequence: TGTGCCAGCAGCGTCCCAGGAGGTAGCGGGATGTCTAGCACAGATACGCAGTATTTT.

J is TRBJ2-7 and V is TRBV7-2, with D perhaps matching TRBD2 (5 bases). The CDR3 sequence is 13 residues long. Germline V gene lookup returns CDR1 SGHTA and CDR2 FQGNSA. V was shortened by 4 bases and J by 1 base, with 8 bases between the two germline ends. CDR3 nucleotide sequence: TGTGCCAGCAGCTCCGCGGGTTCCTACGAGCAGTACTTC. Translation: CASSSAGSYEQYF.

The chain recombines TRBV18 with TRBJ1-5; maybe TRBD1 (5 bases). CDR1 is KGHSH and CDR2 is LQKENI in the germline V gene. This CDR3 has 19 amino acids. The ends were cut back, 3 bases at V and 1 base at J, with 22 bases in the middle. In DNA form, the CDR3 reads TGTGCCAGCTCACCCGGGAGGGGAGTGGGCATAGGGAGCAATCAGCCCCAGCATTTT. It specifies CASSPGRGVGIGSNQPQHF.

This rearrangement joins TRBV6-1 to TRBJ2-7; TRBD2 aligns across 7 bases. The CDR3 is 15 amino acids. Unmatched junction bases numbered 6, after V lost 1 base and J lost 3 bases. Germline CDR1 reads MNHNS; CDR2 reads SASEGT. The CDR3 loop reads CASSEVRGEGYEQYF. Here the CDR3 DNA reads TGTGCCAGCAGTGAAGTTCGAGGGGAGGGCTACGAGCAGTACTTC.

The chain links TRBV6-5 to TRBJ1-4; the match to TRBD1 covers 7 bases. This CDR3 has 15 residues. Trimming took 7 bases from V and 2 from J; bases not matched to a gene: 7. Germline CDR1 MNHEY, CDR2 SVGAGI. The CDR3 spells CASKWGQTTNEKLFF. The CDR3 nucleotides are TGTGCCAGCAAATGGGGACAGACTACTAATGAAAAACTGTTTTTT.

The chain recombines TRBV19 with TRBJ1-1; D possibly corresponds to TRBD1 (6 bases). The V gene lost 1 base and the J gene lost 4 bases, with 13 bases spanning the gap. The CDR3 sequence is 15 residues long. The germline V gene has CDR1 LNHDA and CDR2 SQIVND (reference sequence). In nucleotides, the CDR3 is TGTGCCAGTAGTATAGGGGGGGGCGATGGCACTGAAGCTTTCTTT. The encoded protein is CASSIGGGDGTEAFF.

The chain is built from TRBV6-5 and TRBJ2-3; a possible D gene is TRBD2 (7 bases). Between the trimmed V and J ends, which lost 7 bases and 5 bases, there was a span of 16 bases. This CDR3 has 14 residues. The germline V gene encodes CDR1 MNHEY and CDR2 SVGAGI. Here the CDR3 reads CASNLGGPGDTQYF. Here the CDR3 DNA reads TGTGCCAGCAACCTGGGGGGGCCCGGAGATACGCAGTATTTT.

CDR3 coding DNA: TGCGCCAGCAGCCAGACAGACAGTGCGTCTGGAAACACCATATATTTT. Its translation is CASSQTDSASGNTIYF. The gene calls are TRBV4-1 and TRBJ1-3, with D perhaps matching TRBD1 (5 bases). Germline V lookup: CDR1 MGHRA, CDR2 YSYEKL. With 3 bases removed from V and 1 base from J, the gap between germline ends came to 13 bases. This CDR3 is 16 amino acids long.

The CDR3 loop is CASRGQYNSPLHF. CDR3 coding DNA: TGTGCCAGCAGGGGACAGTATAATTCACCCCTCCACTTT. The gene calls are TRBV27 and TRBJ1-6; TRBD1 matches at 7 bases. This CDR3 comprises 13 residues. The ends lost 6 bases at V and 4 bases at J; junction bases unmatched: 0. The germline V gene encodes CDR1 MNHEY and CDR2 SMNVEV (reference sequence).

The sample holds one count of this clone. This chain joins TRBV5-6 and TRBJ2-7; unclear D gene. This CDR3 comprises 16 residues. Trimming removed 1 base at V and 1 base at J, with 15 bases between. Germline CDR1 reads SGHDT; CDR2 reads YYEEEE. The CDR3 nucleotides read TGTGCCAGCAGCTTGAATGGCAGAACCTCATCCTACGAGCAGTACTTC. This codes for CASSLNGRTSSYEQYF.

The chain employs TRBV10-3 and TRBJ2-2; 11 nucleotides align to TRBD2. V dropped 11 bases and J dropped 4; count of bases not matched to a gene: 9. Germline V gene data show CDR1 as ENHRY and CDR2 as SYGVKD. The CDR3 is made up of 15 amino acids. DNA of the CDR3: TGTGCCTCCATAGCGGGAGGGCCCGGCACCGGGGAGCTGTTTTTT. Its translation: CASIAGGPGTGELFF.

The chain recombines TRBV5-1 with TRBJ2-1, with D unclear. This CDR3 spans 16 amino acids. Germline V CDR1 and CDR2: SGHRS, YFSETQ. Deletions cut 4 bases from V and 0 bases from J, with 14 bases between. CDR3 residues: CASSPTAGFSYNEQFF. The CDR3 region has the DNA TGCGCCAGCAGCCCAACTGCAGGTTTCTCCTACAATGAGCAGTTCTTC.

The chain carries TRBV28 and TRBJ1-6; the D gene is possibly TRBD1 (6 bases). Germline V lookup: CDR1 MDHEN, CDR2 SYDVKM. Trimming stripped 6 bases from V and 3 bases from J, with 9 bases between. CDR3 length: 14 residues. DNA for the CDR3: TGTGCCAGCAGAGGACAGATCTATAATTCACCCCTCCACTTT. Amino acids: CASRGQIYNSPLHF. Full variable domain (remainder filled in from reference TRBV28 and TRBJ1-6): DVKVTQSSRYLVKRTGEKVFLECVQDMDHENMFWYRQDPGLGLRLIYFSYDVKMKEKGDIPEGYSVSREKKERFSLILESASTNQTSMYLCASRGQIYNSPLHFGNGTRLTVT.

The V call is TRBV15, the J call TRBJ1-5, with D possibly being TRBD1 (5 bases). Trimming shortened V by 4 bases and J by 1 base, and 8 bases separated the two germline ends. Germline-derived CDR1 and CDR2 are LNHNV and YYDKDF (reference sequence). The CDR3 is 14 amino acids. This CDR3 reads CATSTRDSNQPQHF. The CDR3 nucleotides are TGTGCCACCAGCACGCGGGACAGCAATCAGCCCCAGCATTTT.

The chain recombines TRBV4-3 with TRBJ2-7; 11 bases align to TRBD1. The V gene end was trimmed by 1 base and the J gene end by 2 bases; junction bases not matched to a gene: 10. The CDR3 sequence is 18 residues long. Germline values: CDR1 LGHNA, CDR2 YSLEER. The CDR3 sequence: CASSQGTGRTGGPYEQYF. The CDR3 DNA sequence: TGCGCCAGCAGCCAAGGAACTGGGAGGACAGGGGGCCCCTACGAGCAGTACTTC.

The chain links TRBV28 to TRBJ2-1; TRBD2 matches 7 bases. The CDR3 covers 15 residues. Germline CDR1 and CDR2: MDHEN and SYDVKM. V shed 4 bases and J 8 bases; nucleotides not matched to a gene: 11. This chain's CDR3 is CASSSGLSQVYEQFF. For the CDR3, the DNA is TGTGCCAGCAGTTCGGGACTATCCCAAGTCTATGAGCAGTTCTTC.